The 25 T cell receptor beta chains reported below all come from one sample, sequenced in a study of OX40 agonist ivuxolimab in advanced cancers. Sequenced by immunoSEQ multiplex PCR; TCRdb stores in-frame clones only, minus some. The table shows 35,000 to 55,000 clones, with 82% occurring only once. Material: CD4+ or CD8+ T cells sorted from blood, obtained in a trial of the OX40 agonist ivuxolimab. The receptors come from an adult with an advanced solid tumor such as melanoma, head and neck, liver or kidney cancer.

This clone occurred a few times. V gene TRBV29-1 combines with J gene TRBJ1-1, with a tentative D call TRBD1 (5 bases). The germline V gene encodes CDR1 SQVTM and CDR2 ANQGSEA. With 6 bases removed from V and 1 base from J, the gap between germline ends came to 15 bases. The CDR3 length is 14 residues. The CDR3 is CSVPDRIGNTEAFF. The CDR3 DNA sequence: TGCAGCGTACCCGACAGAATCGGGAACACTGAAGCTTTCTTT.

This chain links TRBV18 with TRBJ1-1, with D perhaps TRBD1 (5 bases). V lost 6 bases to trimming and J lost 5 bases, with 13 bases between them. CDR1 is KGHSH, CDR2 LQKENI, per germline. This CDR3 is built from 13 residues. The CDR3 DNA reads TGTGCCAGCTCTCTGCGACAGTTAACTGAAGCTTTCTTT. It encodes CASSLRQLTEAFF.

The chain has TRBV10-3 and TRBJ2-1; D possibly matches TRBD1 or TRBD2 (7 bases each). CDR1 is ENHRY, CDR2 SYGVKD, per germline. The V gene lost 9 bases and the J gene lost 10 bases, with 19 bases spanning the gap. The CDR3 totals 13 residues. As DNA, the CDR3 is TGTGCCATGAGCGGGACAGAGGGCGGCGAGCAGTTCTTC. This sequence encodes CAMSGTEGGEQFF.

The table lists this clone with a few counts. The J gene is TRBJ1-2, the V gene TRBV5-4, with TRBD1 as a possible D gene (5 bases). The CDR3 consists of 15 residues. Germline lookup yields CDR1 SGHNT and CDR2 YYREEE (reference sequence). Between the trimmed V and J ends, which lost 0 bases and 7 bases, there was a span of 16 bases. The CDR3 bases are TGTGCCAGCAGCTTGGTCTCGAGGGGTGTTGGTGGCTACACCTTC. The encoded protein is CASSLVSRGVGGYTF. The full variable domain, its missing parts supplied by reference TRBV5-4 and TRBJ1-2, is ETGVTQSPTHLIKTRGQQVTLRCSSQSGHNTVSWYQQALGQGPQFIFQYYREEENGRGNFPPRFSGLQFPNYSSELNVNALELDDSALYLCASSLVSRGVGGYTFGSGTRLTVV.

Of note for this clone: A junction boundary mismatches the germline segment, possibly from a read error. The same CDR3 is also encoded by other DNA sequences in this sample. The V and J genes are TRBV5-1 and TRBJ1-5, with a tentative D call TRBD1 (6 bases). The CDR3 runs 14 residues. The germline CDR1 and CDR2 sequences are SGHRS and YFSETQ. CDR3 in amino acids: CASSLGGRNQPQHF. Written as DNA, the CDR3 is TGCGCCAGCAGTTTGGGGGGGCGGAATCAGCCCCAGCATTTT.

The V call is TRBV25-1, the J call TRBJ2-7; D is possibly TRBD1 (6 bases). Trimming pared 6 bases from V and 7 bases from J, leaving 10 bases between. This CDR3 is 11 amino acids long. Germline loops: CDR1 MGHDK, CDR2 SYGVNS. The CDR3 DNA follows: TGTGCCAGCAGACAGGGCGGGGAGCAGTACTTC. It translates to CASRQGGEQYF.

The V gene is TRBV13, the J gene TRBJ2-4; tentative D call: TRBD2 (5 bases). This CDR3 has 17 amino acids. V was pared by 2 bases and J by 0 bases, with 14 bases between. Germline assignment: CDR1 PRHDT and CDR2 FYEKMQ (reference sequence). CDR3 residues: CASSLRRQEVAKNIQYF. The CDR3 coding sequence is TGTGCCAGCAGCTTAAGGAGGCAGGAAGTAGCCAAAAACATTCAGTACTTC.

The chain carries TRBV7-2 and TRBJ1-3; D is unclear. V lost 2 bases and J lost 3, with 14 bases in between. This CDR3 has 16 amino acids. The V gene's germline CDR1 is SGHTA and CDR2 FQGNSA. CDR3 region: CASSLPIPLHGNTIYF. The CDR3 nucleotides are TGTGCCAGCAGCTTACCCATCCCACTTCATGGAAACACCATATATTTT.

The V gene is TRBV5-1, the J gene TRBJ2-5; D might be TRBD1 (6 bases). Germline-derived CDR1 and CDR2 are SGHRS and YFSETQ. This CDR3 contains 13 residues. V was shortened by 7 bases and J by 2 bases, with 12 bases between the two germline ends. The CDR3 protein is CASAPGAQETQYF. CDR3 nucleotides: TGCGCCAGCGCGCCAGGGGCACAAGAGACCCAGTACTTC.

This clone showed up just a few times. The chain joins TRBV6-1 to TRBJ2-1, with a weak D call TRBD2 (5 bases). Germline CDR1 and CDR2: MNHNS and SASEGT. The V and J ends lost 2 bases and 0 bases respectively, with 8 bases between them. The CDR3 contains 15 residues. CDR3 sequence reads: CASSERGYSYNEQFF. CDR3 coding DNA: TGTGCCAGCAGTGAACGGGGATACTCCTACAATGAGCAGTTCTTC.

V and J are TRBV5-1 and TRBJ2-1; 8 bases map to TRBD2. V trimming: 2 bases; J trimming: 0 bases; junction bases outside the gene matches: 4. Germline CDR1 reads SGHRS; CDR2 reads YFSETQ. The CDR3 has 16 residues. The CDR3 sequence is CASSLAGAASYNEQFF. The CDR3 nucleotides read TGCGCCAGCAGCTTAGCGGGGGCTGCCTCCTACAATGAGCAGTTCTTC. Combining the CDR3 with reference TRBV5-1 and TRBJ2-1 gives the whole variable domain KAGVTQTPRYLIKTRGQQVTLSCSPISGHRSVSWYQQTPGQGLQFLFEYFSETQRNKGNFPGRFSGRQFSNSRSEMNVSTLELGDSALYLCASSLAGAASYNEQFFGPGTRLTVL.

The rearrangement links TRBV5-1 to TRBJ2-3; 7 bases agree with TRBD1. This CDR3 has 16 amino acids. Germline CDR1 reads SGHRS; CDR2 reads YFSETQ. V lost 0 bases to trimming and J lost 1 base; unmatched junction nucleotides: 5. CDR3 nucleotides: TGCGCCAGCAGCTTGGCCGGGACAGCCCGCACAGATACGCAGTATTTT. Translated: CASSLAGTARTDTQYF.

This clone was picked up a small number of times. The chain carries TRBV18 and TRBJ1-1; no clear D. Germline CDR1 KGHSH, CDR2 LQKENI. The CDR3 consists of 15 residues. The V gene lost 1 base and the J gene lost 3 bases, with 12 bases spanning the gap. The CDR3 reads CASSPLSGPDTEAFF. The CDR3 nucleotides read TGTGCCAGCTCACCACTTTCCGGCCCAGACACTGAAGCTTTCTTT.

The J gene is TRBJ2-5, the V gene TRBV7-2; a weak D match, TRBD2 (6 bases). The CDR3 is 16 amino acids. The germline V and J ends were trimmed by 5 bases and 1 base, with 17 bases remaining between them. From germline, CDR1 is SGHTA and CDR2 FQGNSA. CDR3 bases: TGTGCCAGCAGCAAAGGCGTTGGGCGGGGCCAAGAGACCCAGTACTTC. Translation gives CASSKGVGRGQETQYF.

The genes are TRBV28 and TRBJ1-5, with D tentatively TRBD1 (5 bases). CDR1 is MDHEN and CDR2 is SYDVKM in the germline V gene. This CDR3 contains 19 residues. The V end was cut by 3 bases, the J end by 0 bases, with 21 bases between. The CDR3 here is CASSFDILRGGYSNQPQHF. CDR3 sequence (DNA): TGTGCCAGCAGTTTCGACATCCTTAGGGGTGGATATAGCAATCAGCCCCAGCATTTT.

This sequence joins TRBV5-5 and TRBJ2-3; a possible D gene is TRBD1 (6 bases). Germline values: CDR1 SGHKS, CDR2 YYEKEE (reference sequence). The germline V and J ends were trimmed by 4 bases and 5 bases, with 17 bases remaining between them. This CDR3 region has 15 residues. CDR3 protein: CASSQLQGYRDTQYF. The CDR3 coding sequence is TGTGCCAGCAGCCAGTTACAGGGTTATAGAGATACGCAGTATTTT.

The chain is built from TRBV6-5 and TRBJ2-7; D is ambiguous. Germline V CDR1 and CDR2: MNHEY, SVGAGI. This CDR3 has 12 amino acids. V was pared by 7 bases and J by 3 bases, with 10 bases between. The CDR3 here is CASKDGIYEQYF. CDR3 DNA sequence: TGTGCCAGCAAAGACGGTATCTACGAGCAGTACTTC.

The chain couples TRBV19 to TRBJ1-1; TRBD1 is a possible D gene (5 bases). The V and J ends lost 7 bases and 0 bases respectively, with 12 bases between them. This CDR3 is 14 amino acids long. Germline-derived CDR1 and CDR2 are LNHDA and SQIVND (reference sequence). DNA for the CDR3: TGTGCCAGTAAATTGCAGGGAATGAACACTGAAGCTTTCTTT. Protein: CASKLQGMNTEAFF. The full variable domain, with the rest looked up from reference TRBV19 and TRBJ1-1, is DGGITQSPKYLFRKEGQNVTLSCEQNLNHDAMYWYRQDPGQGLRLIYYSQIVNDFQKGDIAEGYSVSREKKESFPLTVTSAQKNPTAFYLCASKLQGMNTEAFFGQGTRLTVV.

The V and J genes are TRBV7-8 and TRBJ1-3; unclear D gene. Germline V gene data show CDR1 as SGHVS and CDR2 as FQNEAQ. The germline V and J ends were trimmed by 5 bases and 4 bases, with 9 bases remaining between them. The CDR3 sequence is 13 residues long. Here the CDR3 DNA reads TGTGCCAGCAGCCCGCAGGCGGGAAACACCATATATTTT. Translated: CASSPQAGNTIYF.

As DNA, the CDR3 is TGCAGCGTTGAAGTTCCCCTCAGGGGCCACACAGATACGCAGTATTTT. It yields the protein CSVEVPLRGHTDTQYF. J is TRBJ2-3 and V is TRBV29-1, with D possibly being TRBD1 (6 bases). This CDR3 contains 16 residues. Trimming removed 1 base from V and 2 bases from J, with 16 bases in between. Germline V gene data show CDR1 as SQVTM and CDR2 as ANQGSEA.

The V gene is TRBV7-9, the J gene TRBJ2-5; D perhaps matches TRBD2 (6 bases). Germline V gene sequence: CDR1 SEHNR, CDR2 FQNEAQ (reference sequence). The CDR3 is 14 amino acids. V shed 3 bases and J shed 3 bases, with 11 bases lying between them. The CDR3 loop is CASSFGGVKETQYF. The DNA for the CDR3 is TGTGCCAGCAGCTTTGGAGGGGTAAAAGAGACCCAGTACTTC.

V and J are TRBV27 and TRBJ2-2, with 8 bases matching TRBD1. The ends lost 2 bases at V and 4 bases at J; junction bases unmatched: 0. Looked up from germline, CDR1 is MNHEY and CDR2 is SMNVEV (reference sequence). CDR3 length equals 14 residues. CDR3 region: CASSLTGGTGELFF. CDR3 nucleotide sequence: TGTGCCAGCAGTTTAACAGGGGGCACCGGGGAGCTGTTTTTT.

V usage is TRBV6-5 and J usage is TRBJ2-2; the D is unclear. The CDR3 covers 15 residues. Trimming shortened V by 6 bases and J by 0 bases, and 11 bases separated the two germline ends. Looked up from germline, CDR1 is MNHEY and CDR2 is SVGAGI. CDR3 loop: CASSWTNSNTGELFF. The CDR3 bases are TGTGCCAGCAGCTGGACCAACTCGAACACCGGGGAGCTGTTTTTT.

The chain joins TRBV5-4 to TRBJ2-1; tentative D call: TRBD1 (6 bases). This CDR3 comprises 15 residues. From germline, CDR1 is SGHNT and CDR2 YYREEE (reference sequence). Trimming took 4 bases from V and 4 from J, leaving 15 bases between them. The CDR3 region is CASSPQGDLYNEQFF. The CDR3 region has the DNA TGTGCCAGCAGCCCACAGGGAGATTTATACAATGAGCAGTTCTTC.

V is TRBV28 and J is TRBJ2-1, with TRBD2 matching 11 bases. The germline CDR1 and CDR2 sequences are MDHEN and SYDVKM. The CDR3 runs 16 residues. J lost 4 bases, V lost 6 bases, and 8 bases had no gene match. The chain's CDR3 is CASSPILAGGYNEQFF. CDR3 coding DNA: TGTGCCAGCAGCCCAATCCTAGCGGGGGGTTACAATGAGCAGTTCTTC.